This TCR beta chain comes out of a study of T-cell reconstitution after alpha-beta-depleted transplantation in children. Using unique molecular identifiers, the investigators prepared the TCRbeta library. TCRdb re-derived calls from the PCR reads in MiXCR, one entry per CDR3 protein. This sample has hundreds of thousands of distinct CDR3 sequences; around 16% occur once, and the top ten carry about 1.1%. Germline trimming cut 5 bases from V and 4 bases from J; bases unmatched to any gene: 15. The germline gives CDR1 SGHTA, CDR2 FQGNSA. The CDR3 sequence is 18 residues long. This TCR was sampled from a human donor who donated a stem cell graft to a child with acute myeloid leukemia. The source was PBMCs from the stem cell graft donor, collected from the stem cell graft. The J gene is TRBJ2-5, the V gene TRBV7-2, with TRBD1 matching over 11 bases. The CDR3 nucleotides are TGTGCCAGCAGCGCCTTTCCATTGCCCGGGACAGGGGGAGAGACCCAGTACTTC. Translated: CASSAFPLPGTGGETQYF.